This T cell receptor (beta chain) is from a study of regulatory T cells in long-lasting Graves disease. The CDR3 has 16 amino acids. The germline V gene has CDR1 KGHSH and CDR2 LQKENI. V lost 2 bases and J lost 5; bases outside the gene matches: 7. Arm-PCR of CDR3 regions and iRepertoire HTBI primers were the basis on which TCR beta libraries were built. TCRdb fed the multiplex PCR reads into MiXCR, producing one record per CDR3 protein. The sample lists about 450,000 distinct CDR3 sequences, less than 20% seen once, with roughly 10% in the top ten. Specified time point: newly diagnosed GD, antithyroid drugs for less than 3 months. Isolated PBMC RNA provided the starting material for the TCR library. Graves' disease diagnoses used American Thyroid Association guidelines. This clonotype occurred many times. This sample also appeared in a second study, on T cells in Graves' hyperthyroidism and ophthalmopathy.

Here the sequenced sample was peripheral blood mononuclear cells (PBMCs), taken at new diagnosis, from a patient treated with antithyroid drugs. V usage is TRBV18 and J usage is TRBJ2-5, with 11 positions matching TRBD2. This sequence was found in a woman in her twenties or thirties with Graves disease. CDR3: CASSPILAGASETQYF. In DNA form, the CDR3 reads TGTGCCAGCTCACCAATACTAGCGGGAGCGTCGGAGACCCAGTACTTC.